The next 20 T cell receptor beta chains were all read from a single sample in a study of blood T cells in healthy people across ages. Using a J-beta primer mix together with a sample-barcoded 5' primer, a second PCR was run for roughly 7 to 12 cycles. TCRdb passed the 5' RACE reads through MiXCR, listing each CDR3 protein once. Of approximately 770,000 distinct CDR3 sequences detected, about 62% appear once; the ten largest clones hold around 22%. The source material was blood. These TCRs come from a man younger than 45 in good health.

This clonotype came up a few times. This chain joins TRBV10-3 and TRBJ2-5, with a tentative D call TRBD2 (5 bases). Germline assignment: CDR1 ENHRY and CDR2 SYGVKD. Trimming pared 5 bases from V and 5 bases from J, leaving 18 bases between. This CDR3 is 15 amino acids long. CDR3 DNA: TGTGCCATCAGTTCTCCGACGGCGGGCGGGGAGACCCAGTACTTC. This sequence encodes CAISSPTAGGETQYF.

The chain carries TRBV5-1 and TRBJ2-4, with 8 bases fitting TRBD2. The CDR3 totals 15 residues. With 4 bases clipped from V and 8 bases from J, the junction kept 11 bases outside the gene matches. Per germline, CDR1 SGHRS and CDR2 YFSETQ. The CDR3 reads CASSPTASGSDIQYF. DNA of the CDR3: TGCGCCAGCAGCCCTACTGCAAGCGGGAGTGACATTCAGTACTTC.

The genes are TRBV29-1 and TRBJ1-2; D might be TRBD1 (6 bases). The CDR3 consists of 15 residues. Germline assignment: CDR1 SQVTM and CDR2 ANQGSEA. V lost 4 bases, J lost 7 bases, and 22 bases lay in between. CDR3 loop: CSVVTGGAHSCGYTF. The CDR3 bases are TGCAGCGTTGTAACGGGGGGGGCTCACAGTTGTGGCTACACCTTC.

V gene TRBV12-3 or TRBV12-4 combines with J gene TRBJ1-5; 10 bases are shared with TRBD1. After removal of 6 bases from V and 4 bases from J, the junction contained 6 bases not matched to a gene. The CDR3 sequence is 15 residues long. CDR3: CASSPAGQGNQPQHF. The CDR3 DNA follows: TGTGCCAGCAGCCCAGCGGGACAGGGGAATCAGCCCCAGCATTTT.

As regards this clonotype: Germline is not matched at one junction end, which may reflect a read error. The rearrangement joins TRBV7-8 to TRBJ2-5; D is uncertain. The CDR3 contains 15 residues. Germline V gene sequence: CDR1 SGHVS, CDR2 FQNEAQ. CDR3 loop: CASSLASVGQETQYF. In DNA form, the CDR3 reads TGTGCCAGTAGCTTAGCCTCTGTGGGCCAAGAGACCCAGTACTTC.

In this sample, this clonotype turned up many times. This sequence joins TRBV5-1 and TRBJ2-5; D assignment may be TRBD1 or TRBD2 (6 bases each). Germline-derived CDR1 and CDR2 are SGHRS and YFSETQ. V gave up 4 bases and J gave up 5 bases, with 18 bases separating them. There are 15 residues in the CDR3. The CDR3 region is CASSPGLDRMETQYF. The CDR3, as DNA: TGCGCCAGCAGCCCGGGACTCGACAGGATGGAGACCCAGTACTTC.

The V gene is TRBV7-2, the J gene TRBJ2-5; 13 positions agree with TRBD2. Germline CDR1 reads SGHTA; CDR2 reads FQGNSA. V was pared by 6 bases and J by 4 bases, with 8 bases of the junction left unmatched. CDR3 size: 16 residues. The CDR3: CASRERLAGGVETQYF. The CDR3, as DNA: TGTGCCAGCAGGGAGAGACTAGCGGGAGGAGTAGAGACCCAGTACTTC.

J is TRBJ2-1 and V is TRBV9; D might be TRBD2 (6 bases). The length of the CDR3 is 13 residues. V was shortened by 7 bases and J by 0 bases, with 8 bases between the two germline ends. CDR1 SGDLS and CDR2 YYNGEE come from the germline V gene. The CDR3 region is CASAGSSYNEQFF. The CDR3 bases are TGTGCCAGCGCGGGGTCCTCCTACAATGAGCAGTTCTTC. The full variable domain, its missing parts supplied by reference TRBV9 and TRBJ2-1, is DSGVTQTPKHLITATGQRVTLRCSPRSGDLSVYWYQQSLDQGLQFLIQYYNGEERAKGNILERFSAQQFPDLHSELNLSSLELGDSALYFCASAGSSYNEQFFGPGTRLTVL.

This chain joins TRBV9 and TRBJ1-4, with TRBD1 as a possible D gene (5 bases). CDR1 is SGDLS, CDR2 YYNGEE, per germline. V gave up 0 bases and J gave up 6 bases, with 9 bases separating them. This CDR3 contains 14 residues. The CDR3 DNA reads TGTGCCAGCAGCGTAGGGGGGGGTTATGAAAAACTGTTTTTT. Translated: CASSVGGGYEKLFF.

The chain carries TRBV12-3 or TRBV12-4 and TRBJ2-5, with 7 bases that match TRBD2. The junction had 9 bases not matched to a gene; V was cut back by 6 bases and J by 5 bases. The CDR3 totals 14 residues. The CDR3 region is CASSSWGGWETQYF. DNA for the CDR3: TGTGCCAGCAGCAGTTGGGGGGGGTGGGAGACCCAGTACTTC.

This clonotype was counted only a few times. V usage is TRBV20-1 and J usage is TRBJ2-7; D uncertain. CDR1 is DFQATT and CDR2 is SNEGSKA in the germline V gene (reference sequence). Between the trimmed V and J ends, which lost 4 bases and 2 bases, there was a span of 15 bases. This CDR3 has 14 residues. DNA of the CDR3: TGCAGTGCTATCGACAAGACACTACCCTACGAGCAGTACTTC. The encoded protein is CSAIDKTLPYEQYF.

The chain recombines TRBV20-1 with TRBJ1-2; D is ambiguous. Trimming removed 5 bases at V and 4 bases at J, with 11 bases between. The length of the CDR3 is 12 residues. Germline V lookup: CDR1 DFQATT, CDR2 SNEGSKA (reference sequence). The CDR3 DNA reads as TGCAGTGCTGAGCACTTACTCTATGGCTACACCTTC. The encoded protein is CSAEHLLYGYTF.

This clonotype was found a few times. The genes are TRBV29-1 and TRBJ2-7, with no clear D. V shed 5 bases and J shed 6 bases, with 11 bases lying between them. Germline CDR1 SQVTM, CDR2 ANQGSEA. This CDR3 has 11 residues. The CDR3 nucleotides read TGCAGCGTTAGGCTTCAGAGCGAGCAGTACTTC. Translated, it gives CSVRLQSEQYF.

The CDR3 bases are TGTGCCACGGCCAGCGCAGATACGCAGTATTTT. Its protein is CATASADTQYF. V and J are TRBV24-1 and TRBJ2-3; no definite D call. This CDR3 comprises 11 residues. Trimming removed 10 bases at V and 4 bases at J, with 8 bases between. Germline V CDR1 and CDR2: KGHDR, SFDVKD.

The rearrangement uses TRBV20-1 and TRBJ2-6, with D possibly called TRBD1 or TRBD2 (5 bases each). There are 17 residues in the CDR3. V shed 0 bases and J shed 0 bases, with 12 bases lying between them. Germline loops: CDR1 DFQATT, CDR2 SNEGSKA (reference sequence). CDR3 nucleotides: TGCAGTGCTAGAGACCCCAGGGACCCCTCTGGGGCCAACGTCCTGACTTTC. Its translation is CSARDPRDPSGANVLTF.

This clonotype was detected once. The rearrangement uses TRBV6-5 and TRBJ2-1, with D perhaps TRBD2 (6 bases). CDR1 and CDR2 (germline): MNHEY, SVGAGI. This CDR3 region has 14 residues. Trimming cost V 2 bases and J 8 bases, with 13 bases left between them. CDR3: CASSYRDPGDEQFF. CDR3 DNA sequence: TGTGCCAGCAGTTACAGGGATCCGGGGGATGAGCAGTTCTTC.

This clonotype was seen more than once but under ten times. V is TRBV7-8 and J is TRBJ2-1; a possible D gene is TRBD1 (5 bases). The CDR3 runs 16 residues. V was clipped by 6 bases and J by 3 bases, with 18 bases between them. Per germline, CDR1 SGHVS and CDR2 FQNEAQ. As DNA, the CDR3 is TGTGCCAGCAGTAGTAGAATGGACACCCTCTACAATGAGCAGTTCTTC. This codes for CASSSRMDTLYNEQFF. Full variable domain (rest looked up from reference TRBV7-8 and TRBJ2-1): GAGVSQSPRYKVAKRGQDVALRCDPISGHVSLFWYQQALGQGPEFLTYFQNEAQLDKSGLPSDRFFAERPEGSVSTLKIQRTQQEDSAVYLCASSSRMDTLYNEQFFGPGTRLTVL.

The chain uses TRBV7-2 and TRBJ2-3; D unresolved. Germline CDR1 and CDR2: SGHTA and FQGNSA. CDR3 length: 13 residues. Trimming cost V 5 bases and J 0 bases, with 6 bases left between them. CDR3 protein: CASSRISTDTQYF. The CDR3 DNA sequence: TGTGCCAGCAGCCGAATTAGCACAGATACGCAGTATTTT.

The chain carries TRBV7-9 and TRBJ2-1, with D unresolved. CDR1 and CDR2 (germline): SEHNR, FQNEAQ (reference sequence). The CDR3 has 12 residues. Trimming stripped 1 base from V and 7 bases from J, with 5 bases between. The CDR3 sequence: CASSLEFNEQFF. CDR3 coding DNA: TGTGCCAGCAGCTTAGAGTTTAATGAGCAGTTCTTC.

The chain couples TRBV5-1 to TRBJ2-7; 8 bases agree with TRBD1. The tail of the sequence fits TRBJ2-5 better, so the J call may be wrong. The CDR3 contains 13 residues. Germline loops: CDR1 SGHRS, CDR2 YFSETQ. Written as DNA, the CDR3 is TGCGCCAGCATGGGGACAGGAGGGGAGACCCAGTACTTC. Its translation: CASMGTGGETQYF.